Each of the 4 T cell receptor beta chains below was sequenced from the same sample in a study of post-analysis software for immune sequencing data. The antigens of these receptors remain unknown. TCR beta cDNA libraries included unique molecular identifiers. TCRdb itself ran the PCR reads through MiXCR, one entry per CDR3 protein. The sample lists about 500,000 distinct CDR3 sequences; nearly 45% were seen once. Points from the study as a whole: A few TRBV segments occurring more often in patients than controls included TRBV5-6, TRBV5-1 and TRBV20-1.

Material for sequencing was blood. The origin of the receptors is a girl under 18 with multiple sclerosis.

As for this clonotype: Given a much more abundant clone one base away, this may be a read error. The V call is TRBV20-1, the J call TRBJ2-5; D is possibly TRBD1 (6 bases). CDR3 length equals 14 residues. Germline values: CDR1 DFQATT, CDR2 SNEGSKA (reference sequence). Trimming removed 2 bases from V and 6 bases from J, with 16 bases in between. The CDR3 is CSARLAGEWKTQYF. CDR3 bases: TGCAGTGCTAGATTGGCAGGGGAATGGAAGACCCAGTACTTC.

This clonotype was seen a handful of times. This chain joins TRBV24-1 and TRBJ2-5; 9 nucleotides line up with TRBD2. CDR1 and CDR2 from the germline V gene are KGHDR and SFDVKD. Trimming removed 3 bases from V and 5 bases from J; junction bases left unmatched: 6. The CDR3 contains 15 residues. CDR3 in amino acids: CATSDGGRALETQYF. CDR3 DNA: TGTGCCACCAGTGATGGCGGGAGGGCCCTGGAGACCCAGTACTTC.

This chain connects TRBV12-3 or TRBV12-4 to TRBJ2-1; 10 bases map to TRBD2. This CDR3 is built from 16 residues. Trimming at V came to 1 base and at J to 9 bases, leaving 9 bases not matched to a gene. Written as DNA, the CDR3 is TGTGCCAGCAGTTTAGTGATGGTAGCGGGAGGCGGTGAGCAGTTCTTC. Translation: CASSLVMVAGGGEQFF.

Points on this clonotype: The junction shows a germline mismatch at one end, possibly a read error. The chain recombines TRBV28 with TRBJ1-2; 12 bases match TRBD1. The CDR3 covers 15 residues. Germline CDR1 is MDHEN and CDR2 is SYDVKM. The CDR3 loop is CASSLGGQGAYDYTF. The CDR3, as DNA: TGTGCCAGCAGTTTAGGGGGACAGGGGGCCTATGACTACACCTTC.